This TCR beta chain stems from a study of blood T cells in healthy people across ages. A second PCR, run for about 7 to 11 cycles, used a sample-barcoded 5' primer plus a J-beta primer mix. TCRdb redid the calling of the 5' RACE reads with MiXCR, one entry per CDR3 protein. The sample lists 1.5 million to 2 million distinct CDR3 sequences; 28% were seen once. This CDR3 has 17 amino acids. J was trimmed by 0 bases and V by 3 bases; bases with no gene match: 9. Germline lookup yields CDR1 SGHVS and CDR2 FQNEAQ. This clonotype was counted a few times. No antigen is known for it. Study-level points and caveats: CMV infection status of these donors was not known.

This receptor was taken from a woman in her 30s in good health. The sequencing input was blood. The chain carries TRBV7-8 and TRBJ1-1; TRBD1 aligns across 8 bases. In nucleotides, the CDR3 is TGTGCCAGCAGCTTCGCCCCCTCCAGGGGGCTGAACACTGAAGCTTTCTTT. Amino acids: CASSFAPSRGLNTEAFF. The full variable domain, with the rest looked up from reference TRBV7-8 and TRBJ1-1, is GAGVSQSPRYKVAKRGQDVALRCDPISGHVSLFWYQQALGQGPEFLTYFQNEAQLDKSGLPSDRFFAERPEGSVSTLKIQRTQQEDSAVYLCASSFAPSRGLNTEAFFGQGTRLTVV.